The 19 T cell receptor beta chains given below trace back to one sample, sequenced in a study of blood T cell repertoires in COVID-19. The method was immunoSEQ multiplex PCR; TCRdb's version includes in-frame clones alone and lacks a portion of them. The profile shows fewer than 250,000 clones, roughly 90% of them singletons. The material sequenced was peripheral blood. The receptors originated from a woman aged 40 to 50 who had recovered from COVID-19.

DNA for the CDR3: TGTGCCAGCAGCTTGGGCGGAGCCGAGCAGTACTTC. Amino acid sequence: CASSLGGAEQYF. The rearrangement links TRBV5-8 to TRBJ2-7, with D unresolved. Germline V gene lookup returns CDR1 SGHTS and CDR2 YDEGEE. Between the trimmed V and J ends, which lost 0 bases and 6 bases, there was a span of 7 bases. This CDR3 is 12 amino acids long.

This chain joins TRBV11-3 and TRBJ2-1, with 11 bases lining up with TRBD2. This CDR3 has 15 amino acids. The V segment lost 5 bases and the J segment 5 bases; nucleotides outside the gene matches: 5. Germline V gene lookup returns CDR1 SGHNT and CDR2 YENEEA. The chain's CDR3 is CASSAGLAENNEQFF. DNA of the CDR3: TGTGCCAGCAGCGCGGGACTAGCGGAGAACAATGAGCAGTTCTTC.

The CDR3 sequence: CAITTGHEQYF. In DNA, the CDR3 is TGTGCCATCACGACAGGGCACGAGCAGTACTTC. V gene TRBV10-3 combines with J gene TRBJ2-7, with 7 bases that match TRBD1. Germline CDR1 ENHRY, CDR2 SYGVKD. The CDR3 loop spans 11 amino acids. After removal of 7 bases from V and 5 bases from J, the junction contained 2 bases not matched to a gene.

The V call is TRBV10-3, the J call TRBJ2-3; possible D gene TRBD2, 6 bases. The CDR3 consists of 13 residues. Germline V gene lookup returns CDR1 ENHRY and CDR2 SYGVKD. V lost 9 bases to trimming and J lost 2 bases, with 12 bases between them. DNA for the CDR3: TGTGCCATACGGGACTCCGCCACAGATACGCAGTATTTT. Its protein is CAIRDSATDTQYF.

The CDR3 bases are TGTGCCAGCAGTCCCCTGTCGAGAGGTGCCCCCTACGAGCAGTACTTC. This codes for CASSPLSRGAPYEQYF. The chain recombines TRBV28 with TRBJ2-7; no clear D gene. CDR3 length: 16 amino acids. V was pared by 5 bases and J by 2 bases, with 19 bases between. Per germline, CDR1 MDHEN and CDR2 SYDVKM.

The chain couples TRBV28 to TRBJ2-5, with a tentative D call TRBD2 (6 bases). V was cut by 3 bases and J by 4 bases, with 9 bases left in between. The CDR3 totals 13 residues. In germline, CDR1 is MDHEN, CDR2 SYDVKM. Here the CDR3 reads CASSFPGRETQYF. DNA for the CDR3: TGTGCCAGCAGTTTTCCCGGGAGAGAGACCCAGTACTTC.

V and J are TRBV5-1 and TRBJ2-2, with a weak D call TRBD1 (5 bases). Trimming shortened V by 4 bases and J by 5 bases, and 12 bases separated the two germline ends. Germline lookup yields CDR1 SGHRS and CDR2 YFSETQ. The CDR3 is 14 amino acids. The DNA of the CDR3 is TGCGCCAGCAGCAGGGGTTTCGAAACCGGGGAGCTGTTTTTT. It encodes CASSRGFETGELFF.

J is TRBJ2-5 and V is TRBV2; D gene ambiguous. CDR1 is SNHLY, CDR2 FYNNEI, per germline. The ends were cut back, 1 base at V and 5 bases at J, with 8 bases in the middle. The CDR3 loop spans 13 amino acids. The CDR3 region is CASSEGSRETQYF. The DNA for the CDR3 is TGTGCCAGCAGTGAAGGTTCCCGGGAGACCCAGTACTTC.

The CDR3 spells CASSQVATMTTDTQYF. CDR3 sequence (DNA): TGTGCCAGCAGCCAAGTGGCGACAATGACGACAGATACGCAGTATTTT. This sequence joins TRBV14 and TRBJ2-3; D remains unclear. V gave up 1 base and J gave up 3 bases, with 14 bases separating them. The CDR3 runs 16 residues. The germline V gene encodes CDR1 SGHDN and CDR2 FVKESK. The full variable domain, rest sourced from reference TRBV14 and TRBJ2-3, is EAGVTQFPSHSVIEKGQTVTLRCDPISGHDNLYWYRRVMGKEIKFLLHFVKESKQDESGMPNNRFLAERTGGTYSTLKVQPAELEDSGVYFCASSQVATMTTDTQYFGPGTRLTVL.

The chain joins TRBV18 to TRBJ1-1; 7 nucleotides agree with TRBD1. Trimming cost V 6 bases and J 4 bases; bases outside gene matches: 17. This CDR3 region has 17 residues. The germline V gene encodes CDR1 KGHSH and CDR2 LQKENI. CDR3 region: CASSLRGGAGTATEAFF. Written as DNA, the CDR3 is TGTGCCAGCTCCCTGCGAGGGGGCGCAGGAACGGCCACTGAAGCTTTCTTT. Looking up the rest from reference TRBV18 and TRBJ1-1 gives the full variable domain: NAGVMQNPRHLVRRRGQEARLRCSPMKGHSHVYWYRQLPEEGLKFMVYLQKENIIDESGMPKERFSAEFPKEGPSILRIQQVVRGDSAAYFCASSLRGGAGTATEAFFGQGTRLTVV.

V is TRBV27 and J is TRBJ1-5, with D possibly matching TRBD1 (5 bases). V shed 8 bases and J shed 9 bases, with 17 bases lying between them. Germline assignment: CDR1 MNHEY and CDR2 SMNVEV (reference sequence). CDR3 length: 13 residues. CDR3 nucleotides: TGTGCCAGCCGCAGGGCGCTCACGGGGCCCCAGCATTTT. This codes for CASRRALTGPQHF.

This chain links TRBV30 with TRBJ1-1; TRBD1 might be the D (5 bases). Trimming removed 3 bases at V and 1 base at J, with 15 bases between. Germline V CDR1 and CDR2: GTSNPN, SVGIG (reference sequence). The CDR3 is 15 amino acids. Here the CDR3 DNA reads TGTGCCTGGAGCTTCTATCAGGGTTCGAACACTGAAGCTTTCTTT. It translates to CAWSFYQGSNTEAFF. Based on the CDR3 plus reference TRBV30 and TRBJ1-1, the full variable domain is SQTIHQWPATLVQPVGSPLSLECTVEGTSNPNLYWYRQAAGRGLQLLFYSVGIGQISSEVPQNLSASRPQDRQFILSSKKLLLSDSGFYLCAWSFYQGSNTEAFFGQGTRLTVV.

This clone was seen just once. This CDR3 is also generated by other DNA sequences in the sample. The chain recombines TRBV27 with TRBJ2-7; no clear D. Germline V gene sequence: CDR1 MNHEY, CDR2 SMNVEV (reference sequence). Trimming took off 5 bases at V and 1 base at J, with 9 bases between the two ends. The CDR3 runs 13 residues. CDR3 in DNA: TGTGCCAGCAGTCTAACTTCATCCTACGAGCAGTACTTC. Translating it yields CASSLTSSYEQYF.

The CDR3 DNA reads as TGTGCCAGCTCCCTCGGACTTGGGACTAGCGGATCCTACGAGCAGTACTTC. This codes for CASSLGLGTSGSYEQYF. This rearrangement joins TRBV18 to TRBJ2-7, with 11 bases matching TRBD2. The junction had 11 bases not matched to a gene; V was cut back by 6 bases and J by 1 base. The CDR3 runs 17 residues. The germline gives CDR1 KGHSH, CDR2 LQKENI.

This clone was found once. This sequence joins TRBV2 and TRBJ2-1, with a weak D call TRBD2 (6 bases). Germline CDR1 reads SNHLY; CDR2 reads FYNNEI. The V gene lost 2 bases and the J gene lost 9 bases, with 11 bases spanning the gap. This CDR3 has 13 amino acids. CDR3 region: CASSERGEVEQFF. DNA for the CDR3: TGTGCCAGCAGTGAACGCGGGGAAGTTGAGCAGTTCTTC.

This clone was seen ten or more times. The gene calls are TRBV27 and TRBJ2-3, with D unclear. Trimming pared 5 bases from V and 2 bases from J, leaving 17 bases between. The germline V gene has CDR1 MNHEY and CDR2 SMNVEV (reference sequence). This CDR3 region has 16 residues. The CDR3 DNA follows: TGTGCCAGCAGTAGCGTCTTCCACTACCCCACAGATACGCAGTATTTT. It codes for CASSSVFHYPTDTQYF.

V and J are TRBV28 and TRBJ2-1, with 9 bases that match TRBD2. The germline V gene encodes CDR1 MDHEN and CDR2 SYDVKM. Trimming removed 3 bases from V and 8 bases from J; junction bases left unmatched: 20. There are 19 residues in the CDR3. CDR3 residues: CASSFEAGGKGGRPHEQFF. The CDR3 DNA reads as TGTGCCAGCAGTTTCGAGGCGGGAGGGAAGGGAGGGAGGCCCCATGAGCAGTTCTTC.

A few counts support this clone. The chain couples TRBV7-9 to TRBJ2-7; tentatively, D is TRBD1 (6 bases). The germline gives CDR1 SEHNR, CDR2 FQNEAQ (reference sequence). This CDR3 spans 14 amino acids. V shed 5 bases and J shed 0 bases, with 11 bases lying between them. The CDR3 DNA follows: TGTGCCAGCAGCCCCCTGACAGGCTCCTACGAGCAGTACTTC. It encodes CASSPLTGSYEQYF.

The chain joins TRBV5-1 to TRBJ2-7; TRBD2 agrees at 11 bases. V lost 5 bases to trimming and J lost 3 bases; unmatched junction nucleotides: 10. Germline values: CDR1 SGHRS, CDR2 YFSETQ. The CDR3 runs to 16 residues. The chain's CDR3 is CASSLSGGAQSYEQYF. The CDR3 nucleotides are TGCGCCAGCAGTCTTAGCGGGGGGGCTCAAAGCTACGAGCAGTACTTC.